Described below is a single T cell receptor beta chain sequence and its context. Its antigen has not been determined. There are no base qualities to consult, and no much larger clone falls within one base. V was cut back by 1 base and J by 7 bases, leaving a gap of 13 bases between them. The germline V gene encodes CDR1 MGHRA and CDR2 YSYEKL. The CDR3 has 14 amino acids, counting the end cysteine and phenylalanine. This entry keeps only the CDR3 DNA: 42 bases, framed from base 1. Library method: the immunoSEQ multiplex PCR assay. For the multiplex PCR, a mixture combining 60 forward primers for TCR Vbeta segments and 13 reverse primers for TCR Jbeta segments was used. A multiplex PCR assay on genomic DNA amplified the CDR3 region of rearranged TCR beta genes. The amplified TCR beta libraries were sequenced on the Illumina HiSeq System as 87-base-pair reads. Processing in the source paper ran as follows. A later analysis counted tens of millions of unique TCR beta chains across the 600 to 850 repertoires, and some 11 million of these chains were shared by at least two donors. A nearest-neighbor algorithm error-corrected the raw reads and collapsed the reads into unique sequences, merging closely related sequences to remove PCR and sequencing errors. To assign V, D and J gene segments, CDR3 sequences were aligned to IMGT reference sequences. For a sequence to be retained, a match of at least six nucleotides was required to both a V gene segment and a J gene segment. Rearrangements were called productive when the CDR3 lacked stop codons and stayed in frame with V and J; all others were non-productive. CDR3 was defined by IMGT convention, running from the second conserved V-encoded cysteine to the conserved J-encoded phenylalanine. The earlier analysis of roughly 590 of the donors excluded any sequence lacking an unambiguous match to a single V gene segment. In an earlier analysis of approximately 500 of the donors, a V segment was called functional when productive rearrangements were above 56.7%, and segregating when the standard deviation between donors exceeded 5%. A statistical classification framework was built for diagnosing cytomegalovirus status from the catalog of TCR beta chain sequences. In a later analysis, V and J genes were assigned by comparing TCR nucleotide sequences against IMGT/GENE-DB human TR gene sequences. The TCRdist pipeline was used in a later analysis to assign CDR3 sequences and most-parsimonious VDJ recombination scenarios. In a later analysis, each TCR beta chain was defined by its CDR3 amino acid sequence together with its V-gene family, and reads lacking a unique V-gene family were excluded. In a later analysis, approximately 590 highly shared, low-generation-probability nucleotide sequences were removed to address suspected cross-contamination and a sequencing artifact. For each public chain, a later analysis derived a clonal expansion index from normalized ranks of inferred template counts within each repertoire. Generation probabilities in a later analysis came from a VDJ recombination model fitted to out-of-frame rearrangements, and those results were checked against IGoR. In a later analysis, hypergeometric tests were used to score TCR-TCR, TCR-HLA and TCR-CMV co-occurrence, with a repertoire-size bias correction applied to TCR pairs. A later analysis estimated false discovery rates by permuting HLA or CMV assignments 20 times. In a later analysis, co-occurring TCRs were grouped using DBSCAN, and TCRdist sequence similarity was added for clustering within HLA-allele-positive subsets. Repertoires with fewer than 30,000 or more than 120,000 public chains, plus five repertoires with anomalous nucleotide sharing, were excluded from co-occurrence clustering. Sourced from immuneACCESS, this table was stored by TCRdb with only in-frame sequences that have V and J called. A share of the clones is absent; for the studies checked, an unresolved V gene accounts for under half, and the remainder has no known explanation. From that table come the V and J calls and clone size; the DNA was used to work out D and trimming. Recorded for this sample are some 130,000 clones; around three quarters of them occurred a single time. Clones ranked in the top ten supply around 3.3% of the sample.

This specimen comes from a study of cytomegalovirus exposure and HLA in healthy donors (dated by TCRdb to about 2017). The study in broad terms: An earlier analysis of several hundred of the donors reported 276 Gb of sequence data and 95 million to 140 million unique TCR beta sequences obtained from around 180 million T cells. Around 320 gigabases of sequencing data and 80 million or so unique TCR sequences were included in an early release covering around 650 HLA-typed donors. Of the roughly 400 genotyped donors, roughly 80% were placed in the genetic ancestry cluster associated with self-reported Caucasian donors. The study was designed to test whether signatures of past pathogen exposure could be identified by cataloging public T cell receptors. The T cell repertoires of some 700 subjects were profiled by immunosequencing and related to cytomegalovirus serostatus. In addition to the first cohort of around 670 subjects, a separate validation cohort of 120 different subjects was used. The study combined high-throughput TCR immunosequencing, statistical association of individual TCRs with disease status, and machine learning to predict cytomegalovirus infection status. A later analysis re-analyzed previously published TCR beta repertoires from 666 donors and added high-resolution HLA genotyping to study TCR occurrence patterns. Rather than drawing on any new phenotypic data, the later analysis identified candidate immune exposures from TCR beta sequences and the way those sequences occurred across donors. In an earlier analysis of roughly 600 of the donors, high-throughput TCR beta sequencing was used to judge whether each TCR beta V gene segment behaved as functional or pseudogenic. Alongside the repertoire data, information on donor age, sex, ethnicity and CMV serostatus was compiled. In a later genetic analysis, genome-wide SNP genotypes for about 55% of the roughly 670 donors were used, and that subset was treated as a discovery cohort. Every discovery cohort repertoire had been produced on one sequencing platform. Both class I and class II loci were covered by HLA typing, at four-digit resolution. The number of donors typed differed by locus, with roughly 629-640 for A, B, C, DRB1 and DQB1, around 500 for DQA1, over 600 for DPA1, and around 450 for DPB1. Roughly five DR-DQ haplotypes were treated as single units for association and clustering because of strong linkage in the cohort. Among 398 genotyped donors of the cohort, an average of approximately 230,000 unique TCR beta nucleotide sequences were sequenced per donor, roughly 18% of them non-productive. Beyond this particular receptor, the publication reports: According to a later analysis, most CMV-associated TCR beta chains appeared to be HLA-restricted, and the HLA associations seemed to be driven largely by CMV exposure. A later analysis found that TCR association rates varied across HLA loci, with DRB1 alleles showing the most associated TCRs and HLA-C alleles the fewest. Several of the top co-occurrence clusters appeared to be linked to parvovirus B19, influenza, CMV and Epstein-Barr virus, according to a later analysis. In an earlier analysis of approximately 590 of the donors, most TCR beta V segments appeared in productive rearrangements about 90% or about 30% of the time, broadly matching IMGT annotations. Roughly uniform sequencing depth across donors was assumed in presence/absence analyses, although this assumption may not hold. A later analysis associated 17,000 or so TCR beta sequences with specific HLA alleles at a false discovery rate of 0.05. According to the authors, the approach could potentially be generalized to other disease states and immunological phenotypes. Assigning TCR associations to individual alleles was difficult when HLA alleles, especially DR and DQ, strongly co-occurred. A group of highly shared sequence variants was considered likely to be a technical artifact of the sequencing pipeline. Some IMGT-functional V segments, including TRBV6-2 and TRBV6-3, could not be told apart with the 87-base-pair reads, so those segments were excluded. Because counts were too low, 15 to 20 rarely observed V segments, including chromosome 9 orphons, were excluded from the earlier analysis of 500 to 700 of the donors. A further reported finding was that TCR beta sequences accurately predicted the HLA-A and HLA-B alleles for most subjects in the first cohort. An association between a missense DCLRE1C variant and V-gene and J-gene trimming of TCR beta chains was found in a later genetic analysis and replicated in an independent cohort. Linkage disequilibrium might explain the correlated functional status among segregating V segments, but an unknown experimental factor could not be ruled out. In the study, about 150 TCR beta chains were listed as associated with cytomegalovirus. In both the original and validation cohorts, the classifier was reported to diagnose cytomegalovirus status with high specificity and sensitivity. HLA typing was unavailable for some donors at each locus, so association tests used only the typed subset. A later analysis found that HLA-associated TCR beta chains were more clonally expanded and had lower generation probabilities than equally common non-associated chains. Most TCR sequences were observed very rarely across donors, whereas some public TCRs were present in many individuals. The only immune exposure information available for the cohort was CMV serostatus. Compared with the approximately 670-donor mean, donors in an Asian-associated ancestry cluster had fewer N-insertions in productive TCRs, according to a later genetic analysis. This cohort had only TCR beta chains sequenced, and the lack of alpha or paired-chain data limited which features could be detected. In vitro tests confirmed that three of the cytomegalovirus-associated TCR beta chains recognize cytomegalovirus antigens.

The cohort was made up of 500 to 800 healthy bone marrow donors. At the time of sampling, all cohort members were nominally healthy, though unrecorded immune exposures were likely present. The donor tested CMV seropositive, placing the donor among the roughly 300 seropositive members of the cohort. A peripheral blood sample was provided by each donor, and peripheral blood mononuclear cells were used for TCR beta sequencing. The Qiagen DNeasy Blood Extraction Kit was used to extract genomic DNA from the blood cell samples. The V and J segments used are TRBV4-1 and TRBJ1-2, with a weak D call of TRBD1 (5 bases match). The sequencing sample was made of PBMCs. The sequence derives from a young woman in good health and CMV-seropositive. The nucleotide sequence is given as TGCGCCAGCAGCCAAGTTCAGGGAACTCGTGGCTACACCTTC. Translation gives CASSQVQGTRGYTF.